Listed below are T cell receptor gamma chains from one sample, sequenced in a study of gammadelta T cells in human blood. TCRdb fed the RT-PCR reads into CATT to redo clone calling. The sample table sets out over 20 gamma-chain clones. Sequencing was performed on Vgamma9Vdelta2 gamma-delta T cells from cord blood. Receptors were obtained from a newborn. Each CDR3 is given with its conserved first and last residue. Fields, in order: J gene, clone size, V gene, CDR3 DNA, CDR3 protein. Clone size, where shown, is once, few, many, or a class for clones that have expanded.

j_gene: TRGJ1/TRGJ2; abundance: .; v_gene: TRGV9; CDR3nt: TGTGCCTTGTGGGTCTCGGGTTATTATAAGAAACTCTTT; CDR3aa: CALWVSGYYKKLF
j_gene: TRGJP; abundance: hyperexpanded; v_gene: TRGV9; CDR3nt: TGTGCCTTGTGGGAGGTGCAAGAGTTGGGCAAAAAAATCAAGGTATTT; CDR3aa: CALWEVQELGKKIKVF